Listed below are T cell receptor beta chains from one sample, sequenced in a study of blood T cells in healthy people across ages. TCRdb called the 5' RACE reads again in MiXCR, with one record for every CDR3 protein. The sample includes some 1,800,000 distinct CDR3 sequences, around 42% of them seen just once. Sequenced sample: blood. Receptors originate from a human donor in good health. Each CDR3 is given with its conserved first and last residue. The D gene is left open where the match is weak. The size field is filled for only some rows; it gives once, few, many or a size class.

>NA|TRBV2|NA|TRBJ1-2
TGTGCCAGCAGTCGCTTCGACATTTACGATGGCTACACCTTC
CASSRFDIYDGYTF
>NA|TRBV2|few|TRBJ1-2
TGTGCCAGCAGTGAAACACCCGCAGACTACTATGGCTACACCTTC
CASSETPADYYGYTF
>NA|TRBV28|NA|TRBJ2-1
TGTGCCAGCAGTTCCTATCTCCCACGCATTGACAATGAGCAGTTCTTC
CASSSYLPRIDNEQFF
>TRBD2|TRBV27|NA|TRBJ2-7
TGTGCCAGCAGTCTCCCTAGGGAGCGGGGGGGATACGAGCAGTACTTC
CASSLPRERGGYEQYF
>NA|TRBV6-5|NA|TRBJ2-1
TGTGCCAGCAGCGAGACTAACGGGGGCCACAATGAGCAGTTCTTC
CASSETNGGHNEQFF
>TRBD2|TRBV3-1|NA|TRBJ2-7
TGTGCCAGCAGCCCTCAGACTAGCGGCGAGCAGTACTTC
CASSPQTSGEQYF
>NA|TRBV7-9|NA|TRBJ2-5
TGTGCCAGCAGCTTAATCTTCCAATCCCGGGAGACCCAGTACTTC
CASSLIFQSRETQYF
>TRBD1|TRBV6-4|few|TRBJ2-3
TGTGCCACCGTCGACAGGGAAACAGATACGCAGTATTTT
CATVDRETDTQYF
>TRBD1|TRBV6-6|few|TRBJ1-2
TGTGCCAGCAGTTACCTCTTACGCCATGAGACAGGGGAGGGCTACACCTTC
CASSYLLRHETGEGYTF
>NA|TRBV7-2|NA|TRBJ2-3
TGTGCCAGCAGCACCCTAGACAGGTTCGGGACAGATACGCAGTATTTT
CASSTLDRFGTDTQYF
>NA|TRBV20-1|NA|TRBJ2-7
TGCAGTGCAAGAATGGCGTCCTACGAGCAGTACTTC
CSARMASYEQYF
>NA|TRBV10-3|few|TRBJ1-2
TGTGCCATCAGTGGAAAGGGCTACACCTTC
CAISGKGYTF
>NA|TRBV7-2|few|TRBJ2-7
TGTGCCAGCAGCCCCCCGGGTTACTCCTACGAGCAGTACTTC
CASSPPGYSYEQYF
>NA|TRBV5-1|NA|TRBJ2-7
TGCGCCAGCAGCTTGGCCGGTACAGCCGAGCAGTACTTC
CASSLAGTAEQYF
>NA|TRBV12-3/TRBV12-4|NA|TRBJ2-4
TGTGCCAGCAGCCGGGGGACGTGGGCCAAAAACATTCAGTACTTC
CASSRGTWAKNIQYF
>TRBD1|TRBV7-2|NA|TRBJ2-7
TGTGCCAGCAGCCCCCAGACAGGGGGTGGCTACGAGCAGTACTTC
CASSPQTGGGYEQYF
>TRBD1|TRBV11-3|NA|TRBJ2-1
TGTGCCAGCAGCCTAAGTTCGGGACAGAGGGCGAATGAGCAGTTCTTC
CASSLSSGQRANEQFF
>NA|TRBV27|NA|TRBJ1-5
TGTGCCAGCAGTCCTAAAGGGACGGGGGCGCCCCAGCATTTT
CASSPKGTGAPQHF
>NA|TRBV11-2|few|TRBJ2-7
TGTGCCAGCAGCTTAGAATTTAATCGGGATTCTTCCTACGAGCAGTACTTC
CASSLEFNRDSSYEQYF
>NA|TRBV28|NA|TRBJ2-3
TGTGCCAGCTCCAATGGGGGGACAACGGGGGATACGCAGTATTTT
CASSNGGTTGDTQYF
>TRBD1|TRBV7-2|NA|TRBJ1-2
TGTGCCGGCAGCCCCCCTGGGACAGTCTATGGCTACACCTTC
CAGSPPGTVYGYTF
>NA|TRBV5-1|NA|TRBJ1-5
TGCGCCAGCAGCTTGGCCGGAATGGGACCCCAGCATTTT
CASSLAGMGPQHF
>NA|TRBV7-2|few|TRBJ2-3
TGTGCCAGCAGCGTTATTAGCGCCAGCACAGATACGCAGTATTTT
CASSVISASTDTQYF
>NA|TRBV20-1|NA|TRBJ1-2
TGCAGTGTTGCGAAGGTGGACATCAACAATGGCTACACCTTC
CSVAKVDINNGYTF
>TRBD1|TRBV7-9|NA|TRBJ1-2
TGTGCCAGCAGCCAAACAGGGGTCGGCTACACCTTC
CASSQTGVGYTF
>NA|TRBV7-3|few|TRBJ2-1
TGTGCCAGCAGCTTAAGTCGGGGTGGATTGGATGAGCAGTTCTTC
CASSLSRGGLDEQFF